This TCR beta chain came from a study of T-cell reconstitution after alpha-beta-depleted transplantation in children (dated by TCRdb to the mid-2010s). Describing the broader study: The study quantitatively tracked T-cell immune reconstitution after TCRalphabeta/CD19-depleted allogeneic hematopoietic cell transplantation in children using TCR repertoire profiling.

This clonotype was seen a few times. Its cognate antigen has yet to be identified. Nothing much larger sits one base from this clone, and base qualities are not available. Library creation used PCR. For sequencing, an Illumina HiSeq 2500 was employed. TCR libraries were prepared with molecular barcoding, using unique molecular identifiers to normalize TCRbeta repertoire quantification. TCRdb's own reprocessing of the public reads used fastp at Q25 and MiXCR and kept productive beta chains. Every entry covers one CDR3 protein and lists the most common genes and DNA from its rows. The sample yields roughly 500,000 distinct CDR3 sequences; less than 35% were counted once. 2% to 2.5% of the sample comes from the top ten. The CDR3 measures 15 amino acids from cysteine to phenylalanine. The kept DNA is CDR3 alone, 45 bases in frame from the first base. Sequences SGHTA (CDR1) and FQGNSA (CDR2) are obtained from the germline V gene. V trim: 2 bases; J trim: 4 bases; unmatched bases: 1.

The rearranged segments are TRBV7-2 and TRBJ2-1; TRBD2 fits 11 bases in the junction. The source of this sequence is a human donor who donated a stem cell graft to a child with aplastic anemia. The specimen was PBMCs from the stem cell graft donor, collected from the stem cell graft. The DNA is as follows: TGTGCCAGCAGCTTATCTAGCGGGGGGTACAATGAGCAGTTCTTC. Its protein is CASSLSSGGYNEQFF.